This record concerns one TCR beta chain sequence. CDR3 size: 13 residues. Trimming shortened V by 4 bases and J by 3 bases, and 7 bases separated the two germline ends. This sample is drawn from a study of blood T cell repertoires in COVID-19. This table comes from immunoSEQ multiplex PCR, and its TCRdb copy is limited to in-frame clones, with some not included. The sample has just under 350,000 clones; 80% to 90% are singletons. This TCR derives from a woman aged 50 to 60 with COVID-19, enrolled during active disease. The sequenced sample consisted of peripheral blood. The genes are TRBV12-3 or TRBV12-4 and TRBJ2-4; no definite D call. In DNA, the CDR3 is TGTGCCAGCAGTTATAGTGACAAAAACATTCAGTACTTC. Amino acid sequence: CASSYSDKNIQYF.